The 11 T cell receptor beta chains in this list originate from one sample, sequenced in a study of T cell changes during pregnancy in multiple sclerosis. Method: immunoSEQ multiplex PCR; TCRdb's copy keeps in-frame clones and lacks some. The table includes around 96,000 clones, around 94% detected once. Specimen: peripheral blood, collected after pregnancy. The origin of the receptors is a female donor in good health, enrolled as a control in a pregnancy study.

The V gene is TRBV28, the J gene TRBJ2-1; perhaps TRBD1 as D (6 bases). Germline V lookup: CDR1 MDHEN, CDR2 SYDVKM. This CDR3 has 17 residues. The V end was cut by 7 bases, the J end by 3 bases, with 22 bases between. CDR3 DNA: TGTGCCAGCACCTCATTGGCCGGTACAGGGCACTACAATGAGCAGTTCTTC. Amino acid sequence: CASTSLAGTGHYNEQFF.

The gene calls are TRBV7-6 and TRBJ2-7; the D gene is possibly TRBD1 (6 bases). CDR3 length: 13 amino acids. From germline, CDR1 is SGHVS and CDR2 FNYEAQ. V was pared by 7 bases and J by 3 bases, with 13 bases between. The CDR3, as DNA: TGTGCCAGCATCCGAGACAGGCACTACGAGCAGTACTTC. Encoded protein: CASIRDRHYEQYF.

V gene TRBV28 combines with J gene TRBJ2-4; D possibly corresponds to TRBD2 (6 bases). The CDR3 has 14 residues. The ends were cut back, 2 bases at V and 3 bases at J, with 8 bases in the middle. Germline CDR1 reads MDHEN; CDR2 reads SYDVKM. The chain's CDR3 is CASSLGGGKNIQYF. As DNA, the CDR3 is TGTGCCAGCAGTTTAGGGGGAGGCAAAAACATTCAGTACTTC.

The V and J genes are TRBV4-1 and TRBJ2-2, with D possibly TRBD2 on 5 matching bases. There are 18 residues in the CDR3. CDR1 is MGHRA, CDR2 YSYEKL, per germline. Trimming pared 0 bases from V and 4 bases from J, leaving 18 bases between. This chain's CDR3 is CASSQESWETLGTGELFF. The CDR3 DNA is TGCGCCAGCAGCCAAGAAAGTTGGGAGACGTTGGGCACCGGGGAGCTGTTTTTT.

The rearrangement links TRBV6-5 to TRBJ2-7; 9 positions agree with TRBD1. CDR1 and CDR2 (germline): MNHEY, SVGAGI. Unmatched junction bases numbered 10, after V lost 9 bases and J lost 4 bases. The CDR3 has 14 residues. CDR3 DNA: TGTGCCAGTTATTCCGGGACAGGGAGGTACGAGCAGTACTTC. This codes for CASYSGTGRYEQYF.

V usage is TRBV7-8 and J usage is TRBJ2-1; 8 positions agree with TRBD2. The length of the CDR3 is 15 residues. CDR1 is SGHVS and CDR2 is FQNEAQ in the germline V gene. The V and J ends lost 4 bases and 9 bases, in that order; junction bases with no gene match: 11. The CDR3 protein is CASSSREGHAVEQFF. In DNA, the CDR3 is TGTGCCAGCAGCTCCCGGGAGGGCCACGCGGTTGAGCAGTTCTTC. Variable domain in full (rest from reference TRBV7-8 and TRBJ2-1): GAGVSQSPRYKVAKRGQDVALRCDPISGHVSLFWYQQALGQGPEFLTYFQNEAQLDKSGLPSDRFFAERPEGSVSTLKIQRTQQEDSAVYLCASSSREGHAVEQFFGPGTRLTVL.

The gene calls are TRBV27 and TRBJ2-7, with 9 nucleotides matching TRBD1. Trimming at V came to 1 base and at J to 10 bases, leaving 8 bases not matched to a gene. The CDR3 spans 14 residues. Germline loops: CDR1 MNHEY, CDR2 SMNVEV (reference sequence). The CDR3: CASSLWGTGTYQYF. CDR3 DNA: TGTGCCAGCAGTTTATGGGGGACAGGGACGTACCAGTACTTC.

This chain uses TRBV6-1 with TRBJ1-1, with a possible D match to TRBD1 (5 bases). The CDR3 is made up of 14 amino acids. The germline gives CDR1 MNHNS, CDR2 SASEGT. V gave up 8 bases and J gave up 0 bases, with 13 bases separating them. This CDR3 reads CASPRAGVNTEAFF. The CDR3 DNA reads as TGTGCCAGCCCGCGGGCGGGGGTGAACACTGAAGCTTTCTTT.

This clone was recorded only once. The rearrangement joins TRBV5-6 to TRBJ1-2; tentatively, D is TRBD1 (5 bases). V gave up 4 bases and J gave up 4 bases, with 17 bases separating them. There are 15 residues in the CDR3. CDR1 is SGHDT and CDR2 is YYEEEE in the germline V gene. CDR3 loop: CASSPNAGKGYGYTF. The CDR3 coding sequence is TGTGCCAGCAGCCCGAACGCAGGGAAGGGCTATGGCTACACCTTC.

The count of this clone is one. The chain employs TRBV28 and TRBJ2-7, with TRBD2 identical over 7 bases. The ends lost 4 bases at V and 7 bases at J; junction bases unmatched: 7. In germline, CDR1 is MDHEN, CDR2 SYDVKM. This CDR3 is 13 amino acids long. The CDR3 nucleotides are TGTGCCAGCAGTTACTTATCGGGGGGAGAGCAGTACTTC. It codes for CASSYLSGGEQYF.

The J gene is TRBJ2-1, the V gene TRBV10-3; 12 bases align to TRBD2. The CDR3 totals 18 residues. In germline, CDR1 is ENHRY, CDR2 SYGVKD. V shed 5 bases and J 0 bases; nucleotides not matched to a gene: 8. The CDR3: CAISNGLAGQSSYNEQFF. CDR3 in DNA: TGTGCCATCAGTAATGGACTAGCGGGACAGAGCTCCTACAATGAGCAGTTCTTC.